Listed below are T cell receptor beta chains from one sample, sequenced in a study of shared clonotypes between healthy human individuals. The assay was immunoSEQ multiplex PCR, and TCRdb's table has in-frame clones only and misses some. The sample has 1.5 million to 1.9 million clones, 95% to 99% seen once. Sequencing input: naive CD4+ T cells sorted from blood. Receptors were obtained from a man younger than 40 in good health. CDR3s include the opening cysteine and the closing phenylalanine or tryptophan. D genes are given only for firm matches. Clone size is not always given. Where it is, it says once, few, many or a class for expanded clones.

clone size,J gene,V gene,D gene,CDR3 DNA,CDR3 protein
once,TRBJ2-1,TRBV7-9,TRBD2,TGTGCCAGCAGCTATAGCGGGAACACCTACAATGAGCAGTTCTTC,CASSYSGNTYNEQFF
.,TRBJ1-2,TRBV4-2,.,TGTGCCAGCAGCCAAGTGCCCCCTGGTGCCTATGGCTACACCTTC,CASSQVPPGAYGYTF
.,TRBJ2-3,TRBV10-3,.,TGTGCCATCAGTGTTGCAGGGACAGATACGCAGTATTTT,CAISVAGTDTQYF
.,TRBJ1-3,TRBV18,.,TGTGCCAGCTCACCCGCAGGATCGCGCGGAAACACCATATATTTT,CASSPAGSRGNTIYF
.,TRBJ2-1,TRBV7-2,.,TGTGCCAGCGCGTCAGTCGGTGTTCTCAATGAGCAGTTCTTC,CASASVGVLNEQFF
.,TRBJ1-2,TRBV25-1,.,TGTGCCAGCAGTGAATTGGCCAGCTATGGCTACACCTTC,CASSELASYGYTF
.,TRBJ2-7,TRBV2,TRBD1,TGTGCCACGACGGACAGGGTGGGGGAGCAGTACTTC,CATTDRVGEQYF
.,TRBJ1-5,TRBV21-1,.,TGTGCCAGCAGGAACGGGACAGGGGACGATAGCAATCAGCCCCAGCATTTT,CASRNGTGDDSNQPQHF
.,TRBJ2-1,TRBV28,TRBD2,TGTGCCAGCGGGCTTACCTTAGCGGGATACGAGCAGTTCTTC,CASGLTLAGYEQFF
.,TRBJ1-4,TRBV28,TRBD1,TGTGCCAGCAGCCGCAGGACAGGCGGGGATGAAAAACTGTTTTTT,CASSRRTGGDEKLFF
.,TRBJ2-2,TRBV5-1,TRBD2,TGCGCCAGCAGCTCAAGCGGGAGATCCACCGGGGAGCTGTTTTTT,CASSSSGRSTGELFF
once,TRBJ1-5,TRBV27,.,TGTGCCAGCAGTTCCCGAGGGGGGGACTCACGAAGCAATCAGCCCCAGCATTTT,CASSSRGGDSRSNQPQHF
.,TRBJ1-5,TRBV27,TRBD1,TGTGCCAGCAGTGCGCGACAGGGGCGCAATCAGCCCCAGCATTTT,CASSARQGRNQPQHF
.,TRBJ2-5,TRBV6-1,.,TGTGCCAGCAATCGGGACACGCAAGAGACCCAGTACTTC,CASNRDTQETQYF
.,TRBJ1-2,TRBV2,.,TGTGCCAGCAGTGCGTCTGGCGACGGCTACACCTTC,CASSASGDGYTF
.,TRBJ2-1,TRBV5-1,.,TGCGCCAGCAGCTCAGGACTAAGCAATGGGAATGAGCAGTTCTTC,CASSSGLSNGNEQFF
.,TRBJ2-3,TRBV7-9,.,TGTGCCAGCAGCTTGACGGGAGCCAGCACAGATACGCAGTATTTT,CASSLTGASTDTQYF
.,TRBJ2-3,TRBV28,TRBD1,TGTGCCAGCAGAAAACAGGGGGGAACAGATACGCAGTATTTT,CASRKQGGTDTQYF
.,TRBJ1-1,TRBV30,.,TGTGCCTGGAGTGTAGGCGGGGCCACTGAAGCTTTCTTT,CAWSVGGATEAFF
.,TRBJ2-7,TRBV5-1,TRBD2,TGCGCCAGCAGCTCCTCAACAGGGACTAGGTGGGCCTACGAGCAGTACTTC,CASSSSTGTRWAYEQYF
.,TRBJ2-6,TRBV21-1,.,TGTGCCAGCAGCACCGACAGGCCAACCTGCTCTGGGGCCAACGTCCTGACTTTC,CASSTDRPTCSGANVLTF
.,TRBJ2-7,TRBV4-2,.,TGTGCCAGCAGCCGTGGGACAGCGGGTACGTACGAGCAGTACTTC,CASSRGTAGTYEQYF
once,TRBJ2-3,TRBV4-3,TRBD1,TGCGCCAGCAGCCGGGACAGGGGTGCTGATACGCAGTATTTT,CASSRDRGADTQYF
.,TRBJ2-3,TRBV4-1,.,TGCGCCAGCAGCCAGGGGGGTTCGACAGGGTGGTCAGATACGCAGTATTTT,CASSQGGSTGWSDTQYF
.,TRBJ1-1,TRBV28,.,TGTGCCAGCAGGGCCGGGACACCCGTGGGAGCTTTCTTT,CASRAGTPVGAFF
.,TRBJ2-7,TRBV2,TRBD1,TGTGCCAGCAGACCCGGGACAGACTACGAGCAGTACTTC,CASRPGTDYEQYF
.,TRBJ1-1,TRBV7-3,.,TGTGCCAGCAGCCCCGGCCCAGGCGTAAACACTGAAGCTTTCTTT,CASSPGPGVNTEAFF
.,TRBJ2-2,TRBV5-1,.,TGCGCCAGCAGCTCCGGACAGAACACCGGGGAGCTGTTTTTT,CASSSGQNTGELFF
.,TRBJ2-3,TRBV11-3,.,TGTGCCAGCAGCCTAGGACAGGGAGGGACAGATACGCAGTATTTT,CASSLGQGGTDTQYF
.,TRBJ1-5,TRBV27,.,TGTGCCAGCAGTTTAACCTCGGGTCAGCCCCAGCATTTT,CASSLTSGQPQHF
.,TRBJ2-1,TRBV7-2,TRBD2,TGTGCCAGCAGCTTTGTAGCGGGAGGGCAGAATGAGCAGTTCTTC,CASSFVAGGQNEQFF
.,TRBJ2-3,TRBV11-2,.,TGTGCCAGCAGCTTAGATTTTGTCCGACCAGATACGCAGTATTTT,CASSLDFVRPDTQYF
.,TRBJ2-3,TRBV4-3,.,TGCGCCAGCAGCCAAGAGGGAGGGGGAGATACGCAGTATTTT,CASSQEGGGDTQYF
.,TRBJ2-6,TRBV27,.,TGTGCCAGCAGTTCAGTCCGGGACCTTTACAACGTCCTGACTTTC,CASSSVRDLYNVLTF
.,TRBJ2-3,TRBV7-3,TRBD2,TGTGCCAGCAGCTTAGCTCACACTAGCGGGATATGGACAGATACGCAGTATTTT,CASSLAHTSGIWTDTQYF
.,TRBJ2-3,TRBV7-3,TRBD2,TGTGCCAGCAGCTTAATAGCGGGAGGGGCCTCAGATACGCAGTATTTT,CASSLIAGGASDTQYF
.,TRBJ2-7,TRBV11-3,.,TGTGCCAGCAGCTTAGGGGCAGGCACCTACGAGCAGTACTTC,CASSLGAGTYEQYF
once,TRBJ1-1,TRBV6-4,.,TGTGCCAGCAGTCTGGACCCGAACACTGAAGCTTTCTTT,CASSLDPNTEAFF
.,TRBJ1-3,TRBV9,.,TGTGCCAGCAGCGCCGGAGACAGGAACACCATATATTTT,CASSAGDRNTIYF
.,TRBJ2-7,TRBV6-6,.,TGTGCCAGCAGTCTCAAGCCCTACGAGCAGTACTTC,CASSLKPYEQYF
few,TRBJ2-7,TRBV4-1,.,TGCGCCAGCAGCCAAGATTGGCGGGGGCCTACCTACGAGCAGTACTTC,CASSQDWRGPTYEQYF
.,TRBJ1-1,TRBV5-1,.,TGCGCCAGCAGCTTGATCTCAGGGTGGCCCACTGAAGCTTTCTTT,CASSLISGWPTEAFF
.,TRBJ2-3,TRBV5-1,.,TGCGCCAGCAGCTTGGCGGCGGAGGGGGATACGCAGTATTTT,CASSLAAEGDTQYF
.,TRBJ2-1,TRBV11-2,TRBD2,TGTGCCAGCAGCTTGGTCGGGACTAGCCATGAGCAGTTCTTC,CASSLVGTSHEQFF
.,TRBJ1-5,TRBV5-1,TRBD1,TGCGCCAGCAGCCTGACAGGGTATGGGCAGCCCCAGCATTTT,CASSLTGYGQPQHF
.,TRBJ2-3,TRBV6-5,.,TGTGCCAGCAGTGCTGGGGACTTAACAGGGACGCAGTATTTT,CASSAGDLTGTQYF
.,TRBJ2-4,TRBV18,TRBD2,TGTGCCAGCTCGTACGGACCTAGCGGGATAGCCAAAAACATTCAGTACTTC,CASSYGPSGIAKNIQYF
.,TRBJ2-2,TRBV15,.,TGTGCCACCAGCAGAGACAGGTTAAACACCGGGGAGCTGTTTTTT,CATSRDRLNTGELFF
.,TRBJ2-2,TRBV12-5,.,TGTGCTAGTGGTCTGGGCCACACCGGGGAGCTGTTTTTT,CASGLGHTGELFF
.,TRBJ2-7,TRBV6-1,.,TGTGCCAGCAGGGCGACCGGGACGGGGGAGCAGTACTTC,CASRATGTGEQYF
.,TRBJ2-7,TRBV9,TRBD2,TGTGCCAGCAGCGTAGGCGGGAGACCCTACGAGCAGTACTTC,CASSVGGRPYEQYF
.,TRBJ2-4,TRBV29-1,.,TGCAGCGTTGCGTCTGCAACTTGGGCCAAAAACATTCAGTACTTC,CSVASATWAKNIQYF
once,TRBJ1-2,TRBV10-1,TRBD1,TGCGCCAGCAGTGAAACAGGGGCCTATGGCTACACCTTC,CASSETGAYGYTF
.,TRBJ2-5,TRBV7-2,.,TGTGCCAGCAGCTTCAAAGAGACCCAGTACTTC,CASSFKETQYF
.,TRBJ1-4,TRBV18,.,TGTGCCAGCTCACCATCCAGGGGAACTAATGAAAAACTGTTTTTT,CASSPSRGTNEKLFF
.,TRBJ1-1,TRBV27,.,TGTGCCAGCAGTTTATCTCAGACAGGCGGTGAAGCTTTCTTT,CASSLSQTGGEAFF